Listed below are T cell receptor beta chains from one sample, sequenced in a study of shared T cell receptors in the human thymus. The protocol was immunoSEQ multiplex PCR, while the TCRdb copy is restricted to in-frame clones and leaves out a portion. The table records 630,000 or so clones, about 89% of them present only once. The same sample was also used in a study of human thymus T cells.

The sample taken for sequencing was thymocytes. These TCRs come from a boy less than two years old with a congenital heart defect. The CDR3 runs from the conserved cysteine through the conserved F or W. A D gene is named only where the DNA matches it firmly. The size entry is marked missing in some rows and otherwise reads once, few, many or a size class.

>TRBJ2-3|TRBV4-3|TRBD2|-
CASSQDFLAGGLDTQYF
TGCGCCAGCAGCCAAGATTTCCTAGCGGGAGGGCTAGATACGCAGTATTTT
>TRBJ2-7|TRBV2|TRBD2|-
CASSEGREGKSSYEQYF
TGTGCCAGCAGTGAAGGGAGGGAGGGGAAAAGCTCCTACGAGCAGTACTTC
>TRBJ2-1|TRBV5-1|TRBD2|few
CASSPGTSGTSYNEQFF
TGCGCCAGCAGCCCCGGGACTAGCGGTACCTCCTACAATGAGCAGTTCTTC
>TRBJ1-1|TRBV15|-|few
CATSREAQDTEAFF
TGTGCCACCAGCAGAGAAGCACAGGACACTGAAGCTTTCTTT
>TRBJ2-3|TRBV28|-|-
CASTLTRVSTDTQYF
TGTGCCAGCACTCTGACTCGGGTGAGCACAGATACGCAGTATTTT
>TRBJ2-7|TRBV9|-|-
CASRVGRGSYEQYF
TGTGCCAGCAGAGTGGGCAGGGGCTCTTACGAGCAGTACTTC
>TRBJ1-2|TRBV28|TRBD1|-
CASSFRRDRVRVLHGYTF
TGTGCCAGCAGTTTTAGGCGCGACAGGGTACGGGTTCTGCATGGCTACACCTTC
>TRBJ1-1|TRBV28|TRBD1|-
CASSGTGGTEAFF
TGTGCCAGCTCGGGTACAGGGGGCACTGAAGCTTTCTTT
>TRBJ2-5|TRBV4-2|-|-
CASSQEGPPQGGKTQYF
TGTGCCAGCAGCCAAGAGGGACCGCCACAGGGTGGAAAGACCCAGTACTTC
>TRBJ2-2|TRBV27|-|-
CASSSSGTSYTGELFF
TGTGCCAGCAGCTCGTCCGGGACTTCGTACACCGGGGAGCTGTTTTTT
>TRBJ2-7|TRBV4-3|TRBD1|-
CASSQQRTGANYEQYF
TGCGCCAGCAGCCAACAACGGACAGGGGCGAACTACGAGCAGTACTTC
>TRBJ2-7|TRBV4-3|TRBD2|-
CASSQGVPGGGTYEQYF
TGCGCCAGCAGCCAAGGCGTTCCGGGAGGGGGAACCTACGAGCAGTACTTC
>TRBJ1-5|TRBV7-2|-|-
CASSLQVSNQPQHF
TGTGCCAGCAGCTTACAGGTATCCAATCAGCCCCAGCATTTT
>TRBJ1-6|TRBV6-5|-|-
CASSYSIRGCNSPLHF
TGTGCCAGCAGTTACTCTATACGGGGTTGTAATTCACCCCTCCACTTT
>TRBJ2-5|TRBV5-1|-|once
CASSLDIPGETQYF
TGCGCCAGCAGCTTGGACATACCGGGAGAGACCCAGTACTTC
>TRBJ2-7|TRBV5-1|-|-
CASRTARGYEQYF
TGCGCCAGCAGAACGGCCAGGGGATACGAGCAGTACTTC
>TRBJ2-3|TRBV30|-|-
CAWTVGYTDTQYF
TGTGCCTGGACGGTGGGCTACACAGATACGCAGTATTTT
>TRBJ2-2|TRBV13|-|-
CASGELNTGELFF
TGTGCCAGCGGTGAGCTGAACACCGGGGAGCTGTTTTTT
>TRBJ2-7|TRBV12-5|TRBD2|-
CASGPGPRGSGRHEQYF
TGTGCTAGTGGACCTGGACCTCGGGGTAGCGGGAGACACGAGCAGTACTTC
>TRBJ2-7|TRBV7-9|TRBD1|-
CASTQRQGFSYEQYF
TGTGCCAGCACCCAAAGACAGGGGTTCTCCTACGAGCAGTACTTC
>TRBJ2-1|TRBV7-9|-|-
CASSIISGSYNEQFF
TGTGCCAGCAGCATCATCTCGGGCTCCTACAATGAGCAGTTCTTC
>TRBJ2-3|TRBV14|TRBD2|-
CASSHPGTSGRPSTDTQYF
TGTGCCAGCAGCCATCCCGGGACTAGCGGGAGACCTAGCACAGATACGCAGTATTTT
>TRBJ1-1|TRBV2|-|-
CAKSGNTEAFF
TGTGCCAAGTCAGGTAACACTGAAGCTTTCTTT
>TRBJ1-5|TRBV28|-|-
CASSFFFYRPGQPQHF
TGTGCCAGCAGTTTTTTCTTTTACCGGCCGGGGCAGCCCCAGCATTTT
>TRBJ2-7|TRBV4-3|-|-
CASSQGYSGPRNEQYF
TGCGCCAGCAGCCAAGGCTACAGCGGACCGCGGAACGAGCAGTACTTC
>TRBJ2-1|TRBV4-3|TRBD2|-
CASSQDRVGGRAYNEQFF
TGCGCCAGCAGCCAAGATCGGGTGGGAGGGAGAGCCTACAATGAGCAGTTCTTC
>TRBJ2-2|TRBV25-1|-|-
CASSGLHTGELFF
TGTGCCAGCAGTGGACTGCACACCGGGGAGCTGTTTTTT
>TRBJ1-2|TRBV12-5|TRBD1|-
CASGLEARTGWGYTF
TGTGCTAGTGGTTTGGAAGCCCGGACAGGGTGGGGCTACACCTTC
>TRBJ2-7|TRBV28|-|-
CASSYRSTGYEQYF
TGTGCCAGCAGCTATAGGAGTACCGGCTACGAGCAGTACTTC
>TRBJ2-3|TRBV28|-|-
CASSLDAGTQYF
TGTGCCAGCAGTTTAGATGCGGGCACGCAGTATTTT
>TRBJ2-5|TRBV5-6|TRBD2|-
CASSLGERTSGSQETQYF
TGTGCCAGCAGCTTGGGGGAAAGGACTAGCGGGAGTCAAGAGACCCAGTACTTC
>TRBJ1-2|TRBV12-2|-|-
CASRSTQGAAGYTF
TGTGCAAGTCGCTCTACACAGGGGGCTGCTGGCTACACCTTC
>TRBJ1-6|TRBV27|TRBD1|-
CASPGQGNSPLHF
TGTGCCAGCCCGGGACAGGGCAATTCACCCCTCCACTTT
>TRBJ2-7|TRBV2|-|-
CASRQGRYEQYF
TGTGCCAGCAGACAGGGGAGGTACGAGCAGTACTTC
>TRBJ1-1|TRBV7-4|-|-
CASRRNRSQREAFF
TGTGCCAGCAGGAGAAACCGGAGTCAGAGAGAAGCTTTCTTT